What follows are 3 T cell receptor beta chains derived from one specimen sequenced in a study of blood T cell repertoires in COVID-19. Assay: immunoSEQ multiplex PCR; the TCRdb copy retains only in-frame clones and omits some. The repertoire consists of roughly 21,000 clones, with 70% to 90% occurring once and the leading ten covering around 17%. The source material was peripheral blood. These receptors all stem from a human donor with acute or convalescent COVID-19. The donor label of this sample is uncertain.

This chain joins TRBV4-1 and TRBJ1-2; D ambiguous. V lost 0 bases to trimming and J lost 8 bases, with 10 bases between them. Germline V gene data show CDR1 as MGHRA and CDR2 as YSYEKL. The CDR3 contains 13 residues. The CDR3 protein is CASSQDAWEGYTF. The CDR3 DNA reads TGCGCCAGCAGCCAAGATGCTTGGGAGGGCTACACCTTC.

The chain combines TRBV4-3 with TRBJ1-2, with D maybe TRBD1 (5 bases). V was cut by 0 bases and J by 3 bases, with 8 bases left in between. The length of the CDR3 is 14 residues. Germline values: CDR1 LGHNA, CDR2 YSLEER. The CDR3, as DNA: TGCGCCAGCAGCCAAGAAAGGGGCGACTATGGCTACACCTTC. Amino acids: CASSQERGDYGYTF.

This chain uses TRBV19 with TRBJ2-6; 8 nucleotides align to TRBD1. Germline CDR1 is LNHDA and CDR2 is SQIVND (reference sequence). V lost 3 bases and J lost 0; bases outside the gene matches: 13. CDR3 length: 20 amino acids. The CDR3 DNA sequence: TGTGCCAGTAGTATCCTTACCCTACAGGGGGAAAGCTCTGGGGCCAACGTCCTGACTTTC. Protein: CASSILTLQGESSGANVLTF.